A single sample is the source of the 3 T cell receptor beta chains below, sequenced in a study of cytomegalovirus exposure and HLA in healthy donors. Libraries were prepared by immunoSEQ multiplex PCR; TCRdb keeps only in-frame clonotypes and omits some of them. Among 140,000 or so clones, roughly 86% were seen once, and the ten largest hold about 4.9%. Sample: PBMCs. These receptors all come from a man aged 18 to 29 in good health and CMV-seropositive.

This CDR3 reads CASSGGTGNQPQHF. CDR3 coding DNA: TGTGCCAGCAGTGGTGGGACAGGGAATCAGCCCCAGCATTTT. The gene calls are TRBV6-5 and TRBJ1-5; 9 nucleotides agree with TRBD1. J gave up 4 bases and V 5 bases, and 3 bases lay outside the gene matches. CDR1 is MNHEY, CDR2 SVGAGI, per germline. There are 14 residues in the CDR3.

V and J are TRBV4-1 and TRBJ1-5; the D gene is possibly TRBD1 (5 bases). V lost 2 bases, J lost 5 bases, and 13 bases lay in between. Germline values: CDR1 MGHRA, CDR2 YSYEKL. This CDR3 contains 15 residues. Here the CDR3 reads CASSQRTGLDQPQHF. The CDR3, as DNA: TGCGCCAGCAGCCAACGCACAGGCTTGGATCAGCCCCAGCATTTT.

The chain recombines TRBV7-9 with TRBJ1-1, with 9 nucleotides matching TRBD1. The CDR3 is 16 residues long. V shed 5 bases, J shed 5 bases, and the junction held 12 bases outside the gene matches. Germline V gene lookup returns CDR1 SEHNR and CDR2 FQNEAQ (reference sequence). Here the CDR3 reads CASSPTGDRVRTEAFF. The CDR3 DNA is TGTGCCAGCAGCCCAACGGGGGACAGGGTGCGAACTGAAGCTTTCTTT.